This section outlines one T cell receptor beta chain sequence together with its context. Its target is not known. The sample is drawn from a study of cytomegalovirus exposure and HLA in healthy donors. Germline V gene sequence: CDR1 SGDLS, CDR2 YYNGEE. This CDR3 is 14 amino acids long. Findings of the study overall: Apparent HLA restriction characterized most CMV-associated TCR beta chains in a later analysis.

This PCR relied on a set of 60 Vbeta primers and 13 Jbeta primers. TCRdb keeps only in-frame clones here, not all; method: immunoSEQ multiplex PCR. The table includes about 140,000 clones, 60% to 85% detected once. The receptor was derived from a male donor in good health and CMV-seronegative. The V call is TRBV9, the J call TRBJ2-5; no definite D call. TRBJ2-7 explains the end of the DNA better; the J call may be wrong. The specimen was PBMCs. DNA of the CDR3: TGTGCCAGCAGCGTAGCCCCTAGTTCCTACGAGCAGTACTTC. Its protein is CASSVAPSSYEQYF.